This T cell receptor beta chain was retrieved from a study of identifying expanded T cells in peripheral blood. The CDR3 has 13 residues. The V gene's germline CDR1 is MGHRA and CDR2 YSYEKL. The V end was cut by 1 base, the J end by 10 bases, with 10 bases between. Collection occurred without any documented infections or immune events in donors. The study, taken as a whole, reports: Clone count variance between roughly 2-week samples rose with total template count. Technical replicates showed around 1.1 changed clones; roughly two weeks 15 to 20; four weeks 19.

Libraries were prepared by immunoSEQ multiplex PCR; TCRdb keeps only in-frame clonotypes and omits some of them. The sample lists about 100,000 clones, 88% occurring once. A note on this clone: No antigen is known for it.

This TCR derives from a person aged 18-70 years in good health. The rearrangement links TRBV4-1 to TRBJ2-2; D gene ambiguous. Sequenced material: blood. CDR3 protein: CASSQVGLAELFF. The CDR3 nucleotides read TGCGCCAGCAGCCAAGTGGGTCTGGCGGAGCTGTTTTTT.